The clone carrying this TCR beta chain was counted at least ten times. Its antigen is undetermined. This record belongs to a study of T cells after yellow fever vaccination. The study's findings and limits: A minor fraction of clonotypes spanned both CD4 and CD8 compartments.

CDR1 and CDR2 from the germline V gene are SGHRS and YFSETQ. Trimming removed 1 base from V and 0 bases from J, with 7 bases in between. CDR3 length: 14 amino acids. The TCR cDNA carried a universal primer site and UMIs from 5'RACE template switching. TCRdb re-analysed the 5' RACE reads in MiXCR, keeping a single row per CDR3 protein. This table holds over 150,000 distinct CDR3 sequences, around 7% found once. This specimen consisted of CD4+ T cells sorted from PBMCs, obtained more than 4 days after the first yellow fever vaccination. The origin of this receptor is a man younger than 35 who received the YFV17D yellow fever vaccine. V and J are TRBV5-1 and TRBJ2-5, with D uncertain. The CDR3 sequence: CASSLRMYQETQYF. As DNA, the CDR3 is TGCGCCAGCAGCTTGCGAATGTACCAAGAGACCCAGTACTTC.